Described below is a single T cell receptor beta chain sequence and its context. What it binds is not known. In germline, CDR1 is MNHEY, CDR2 SMNVEV (reference sequence). The CDR3 consists of 13 residues. Trimming cost V 2 bases and J 5 bases, with 9 bases left between them. These data come from a study of cytomegalovirus exposure and HLA in healthy donors. The overall study: Previous work identified roughly 120 million unique TCR beta sequences from around 180 million T cells.

Study-level points and caveats: Sequencing probably produced one cluster of sequence variants that were highly shared. A later analysis found common viral pathogens apparently linked to several of the most significant clusters.

Researchers ran the PCR with 60 Vbeta and 13 Jbeta primers. The table came from immunoSEQ multiplex PCR; TCRdb's copy has only in-frame clones and leaves some out. The sample includes more than 80,000 clones, 71% seen only once; the top ten take roughly 3%. J is TRBJ2-5 and V is TRBV27; tentatively, D is TRBD2 (6 bases). Material: PBMCs. This receptor was taken from a female donor in good health and CMV-seronegative. CDR3 DNA: TGTGCCAGCAGTTTAGCGGGATACGAGACCCAGTACTTC. Translating it yields CASSLAGYETQYF.